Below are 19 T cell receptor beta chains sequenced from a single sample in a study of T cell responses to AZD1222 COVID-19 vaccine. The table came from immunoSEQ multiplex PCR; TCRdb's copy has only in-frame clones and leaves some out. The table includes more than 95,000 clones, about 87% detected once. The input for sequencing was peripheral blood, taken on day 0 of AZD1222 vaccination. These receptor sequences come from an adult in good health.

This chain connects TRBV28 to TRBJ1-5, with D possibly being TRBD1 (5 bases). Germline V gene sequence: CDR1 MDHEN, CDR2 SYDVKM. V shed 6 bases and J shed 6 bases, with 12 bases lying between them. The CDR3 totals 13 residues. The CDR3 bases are TGTGCCAGCAGAAATTCAGGGACTCAGCCCCAGCATTTT. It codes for CASRNSGTQPQHF.

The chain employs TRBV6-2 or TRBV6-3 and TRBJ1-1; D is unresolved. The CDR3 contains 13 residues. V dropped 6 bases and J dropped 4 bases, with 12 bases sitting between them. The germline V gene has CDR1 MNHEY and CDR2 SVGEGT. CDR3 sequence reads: CASSPGVITEAFF. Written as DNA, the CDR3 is TGTGCCAGCAGCCCCGGGGTGATCACTGAAGCTTTCTTT.

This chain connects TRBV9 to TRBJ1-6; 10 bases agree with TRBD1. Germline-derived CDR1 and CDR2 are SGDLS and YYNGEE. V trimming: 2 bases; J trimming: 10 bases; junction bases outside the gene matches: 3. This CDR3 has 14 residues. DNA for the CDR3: TGTGCCAGCAGCGTGACAGGGGGCCTGTCACCCCTCCACTTT. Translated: CASSVTGGLSPLHF. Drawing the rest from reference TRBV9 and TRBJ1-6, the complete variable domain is DSGVTQTPKHLITATGQRVTLRCSPRSGDLSVYWYQQSLDQGLQFLIQYYNGEERAKGNILERFSAQQFPDLHSELNLSSLELGDSALYFCASSVTGGLSPLHFGNGTRLTVT.

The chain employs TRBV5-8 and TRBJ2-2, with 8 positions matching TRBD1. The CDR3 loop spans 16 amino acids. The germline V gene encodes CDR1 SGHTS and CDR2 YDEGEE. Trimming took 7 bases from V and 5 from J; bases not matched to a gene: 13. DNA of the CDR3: TGTGCCAGCTCGACGAGGTGGACAGGGCAGACCGGGGAGCTGTTTTTT. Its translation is CASSTRWTGQTGELFF. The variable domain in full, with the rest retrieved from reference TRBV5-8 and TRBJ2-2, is EAGVTQSPTHLIKTRGQQATLRCSPISGHTSVYWYQQALGLGLQFLLWYDEGEERNRGNFPPRFSGRQFPNYSSELNVNALELEDSALYLCASSTRWTGQTGELFFGEGSRLTVL.

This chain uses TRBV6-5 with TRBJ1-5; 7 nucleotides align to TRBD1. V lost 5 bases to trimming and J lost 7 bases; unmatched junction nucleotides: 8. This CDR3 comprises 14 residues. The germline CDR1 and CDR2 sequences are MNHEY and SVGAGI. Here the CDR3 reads CASSNTGEKQPQHF. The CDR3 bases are TGTGCCAGCAGTAACACAGGGGAGAAACAGCCCCAGCATTTT.

The CDR3, as DNA: TGCGCCAGCAGCTTGGAACAGGGGAGTGGCTACACCTTC. The encoded protein is CASSLEQGSGYTF. This chain links TRBV5-1 with TRBJ1-2, with 7 bases lining up with TRBD1. CDR3 size: 13 residues. The J segment lost 7 bases and the V segment lost 0 bases, leaving 3 bases of the junction unmatched. Germline V gives CDR1 SGHRS, CDR2 YFSETQ.

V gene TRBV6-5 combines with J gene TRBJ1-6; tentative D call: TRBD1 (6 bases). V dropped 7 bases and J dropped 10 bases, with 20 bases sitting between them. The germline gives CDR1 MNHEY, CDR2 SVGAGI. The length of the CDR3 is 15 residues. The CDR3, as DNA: TGTGCCAGCACTCGAGGAGACAGGAATGGATCACCCCTCCACTTT. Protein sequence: CASTRGDRNGSPLHF.

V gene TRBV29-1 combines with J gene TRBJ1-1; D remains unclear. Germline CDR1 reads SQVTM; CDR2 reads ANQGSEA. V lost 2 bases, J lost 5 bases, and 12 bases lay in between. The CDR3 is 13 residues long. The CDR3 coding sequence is TGCAGCGTTGAATTCCGGTCCGGGACTGAAGCTTTCTTT. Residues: CSVEFRSGTEAFF.

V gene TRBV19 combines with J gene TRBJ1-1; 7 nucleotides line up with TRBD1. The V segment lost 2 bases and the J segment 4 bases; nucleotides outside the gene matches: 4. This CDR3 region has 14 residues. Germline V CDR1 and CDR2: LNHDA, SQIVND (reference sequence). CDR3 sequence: CASSITKGATEAFF. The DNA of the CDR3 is TGTGCCAGTAGTATAACAAAGGGGGCCACTGAAGCTTTCTTT.

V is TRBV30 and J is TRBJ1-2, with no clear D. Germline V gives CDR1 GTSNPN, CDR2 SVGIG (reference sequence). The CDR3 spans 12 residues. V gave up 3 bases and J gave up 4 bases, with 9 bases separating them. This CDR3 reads CAWRSQFYGYTF. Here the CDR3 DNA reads TGTGCCTGGAGGTCTCAGTTCTATGGCTACACCTTC.

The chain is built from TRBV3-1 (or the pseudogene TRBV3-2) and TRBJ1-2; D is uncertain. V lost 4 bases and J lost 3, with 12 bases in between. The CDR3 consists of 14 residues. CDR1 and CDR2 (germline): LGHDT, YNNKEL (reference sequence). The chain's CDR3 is CASSLEGRDYGYTF. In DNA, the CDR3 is TGTGCCAGCAGCCTCGAAGGACGGGACTATGGCTACACCTTC.

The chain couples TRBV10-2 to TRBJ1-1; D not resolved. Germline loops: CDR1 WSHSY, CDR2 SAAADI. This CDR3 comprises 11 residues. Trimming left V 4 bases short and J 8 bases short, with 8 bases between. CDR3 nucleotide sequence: TGCGCCAGCAGTGGAGGATCCGAAGCTTTCTTT. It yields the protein CASSGGSEAFF.

The CDR3 spells CASSYIVGATGELFF. As DNA, the CDR3 is TGTGCCAGCAGCTATATCGTAGGAGCCACCGGGGAGCTGTTTTTT. The chain employs TRBV6-6 and TRBJ2-2; D remains unclear. Trimming left V 6 bases short and J 4 bases short, with 15 bases between. Germline CDR1 is MNHNY and CDR2 is SVGAGI (reference sequence). This CDR3 spans 15 amino acids.

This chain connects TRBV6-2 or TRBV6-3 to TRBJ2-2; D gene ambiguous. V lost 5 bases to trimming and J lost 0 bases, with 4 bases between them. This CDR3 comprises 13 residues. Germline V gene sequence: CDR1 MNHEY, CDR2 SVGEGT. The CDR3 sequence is CASSTPNTGELFF. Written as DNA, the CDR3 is TGTGCCAGCAGTACACCGAACACCGGGGAGCTGTTTTTT.

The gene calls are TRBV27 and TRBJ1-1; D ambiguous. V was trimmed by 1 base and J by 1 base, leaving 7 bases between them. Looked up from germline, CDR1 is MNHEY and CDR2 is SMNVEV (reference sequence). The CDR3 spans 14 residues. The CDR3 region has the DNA TGTGCCAGCAGTTTATGGCCCCAGAACACTGAAGCTTTCTTT. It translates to CASSLWPQNTEAFF.

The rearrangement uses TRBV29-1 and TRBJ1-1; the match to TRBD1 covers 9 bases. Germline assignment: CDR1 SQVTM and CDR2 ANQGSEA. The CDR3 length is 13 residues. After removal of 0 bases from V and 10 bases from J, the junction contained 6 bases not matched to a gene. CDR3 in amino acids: CSVEEQGATTAFF. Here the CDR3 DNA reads TGCAGCGTTGAAGAACAGGGGGCGACGACAGCTTTCTTT.

CDR3 region: CAWRGTGQHYGYTF. The CDR3 nucleotides read TGTGCCTGGAGGGGGACAGGGCAACACTATGGCTACACCTTC. The genes are TRBV30 and TRBJ1-2; 9 positions agree with TRBD1. CDR3 length: 14 amino acids. Germline assignment: CDR1 GTSNPN and CDR2 SVGIG (reference sequence). The ends lost 3 bases at V and 3 bases at J; junction bases unmatched: 5.

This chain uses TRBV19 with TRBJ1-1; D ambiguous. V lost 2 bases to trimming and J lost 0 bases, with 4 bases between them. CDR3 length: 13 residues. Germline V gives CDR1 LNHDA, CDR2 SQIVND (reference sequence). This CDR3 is CASSIWVNTEAFF. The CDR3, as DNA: TGTGCCAGTAGTATATGGGTGAACACTGAAGCTTTCTTT.

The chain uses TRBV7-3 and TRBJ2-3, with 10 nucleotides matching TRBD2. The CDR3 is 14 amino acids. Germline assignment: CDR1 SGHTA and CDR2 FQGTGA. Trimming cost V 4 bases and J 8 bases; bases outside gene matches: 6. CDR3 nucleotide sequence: TGTGCCAGCAGCTCGAGCGGGGGGGAGGTTACGCAGTATTTT. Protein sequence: CASSSSGGEVTQYF.